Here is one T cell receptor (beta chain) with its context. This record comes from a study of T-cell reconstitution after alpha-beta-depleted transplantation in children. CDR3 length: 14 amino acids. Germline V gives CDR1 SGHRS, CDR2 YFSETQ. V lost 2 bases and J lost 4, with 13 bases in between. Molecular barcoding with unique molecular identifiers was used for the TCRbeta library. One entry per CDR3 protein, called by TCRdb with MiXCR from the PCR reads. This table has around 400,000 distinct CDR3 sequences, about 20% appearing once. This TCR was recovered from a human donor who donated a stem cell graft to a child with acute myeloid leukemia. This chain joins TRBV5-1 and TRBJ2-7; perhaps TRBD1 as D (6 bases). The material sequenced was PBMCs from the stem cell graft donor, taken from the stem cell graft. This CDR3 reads CASSFAGDRYEQYF. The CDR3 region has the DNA TGCGCCAGCAGCTTCGCAGGGGATCGGTACGAGCAGTACTTC.